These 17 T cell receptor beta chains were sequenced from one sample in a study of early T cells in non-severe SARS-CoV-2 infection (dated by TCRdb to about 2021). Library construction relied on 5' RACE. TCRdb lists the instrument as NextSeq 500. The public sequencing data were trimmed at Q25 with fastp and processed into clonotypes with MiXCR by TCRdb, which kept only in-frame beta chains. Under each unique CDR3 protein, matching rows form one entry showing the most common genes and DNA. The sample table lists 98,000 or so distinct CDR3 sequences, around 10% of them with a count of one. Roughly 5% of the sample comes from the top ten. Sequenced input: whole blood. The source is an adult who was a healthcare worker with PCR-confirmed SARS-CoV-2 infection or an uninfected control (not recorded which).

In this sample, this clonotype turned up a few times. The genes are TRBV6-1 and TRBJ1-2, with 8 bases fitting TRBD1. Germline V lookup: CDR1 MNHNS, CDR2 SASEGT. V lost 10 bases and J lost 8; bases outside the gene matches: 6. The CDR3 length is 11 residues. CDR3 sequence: CATQGARGYTF. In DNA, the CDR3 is TGTGCCACCCAGGGGGCGCGAGGCTACACCTTC.

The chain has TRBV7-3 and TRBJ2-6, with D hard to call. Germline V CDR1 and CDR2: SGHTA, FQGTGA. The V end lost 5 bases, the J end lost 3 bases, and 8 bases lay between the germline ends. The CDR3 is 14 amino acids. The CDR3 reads CASSLMVGANVLTF. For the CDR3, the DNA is TGTGCCAGCAGCCTTATGGTTGGGGCCAACGTCCTGACTTTC.

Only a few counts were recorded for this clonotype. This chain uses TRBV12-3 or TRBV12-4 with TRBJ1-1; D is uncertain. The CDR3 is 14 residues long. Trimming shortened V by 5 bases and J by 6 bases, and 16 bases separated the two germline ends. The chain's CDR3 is CASSPGADGAEAFF. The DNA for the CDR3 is TGTGCCAGCAGTCCGGGAGCTGACGGCGCTGAAGCTTTCTTT.

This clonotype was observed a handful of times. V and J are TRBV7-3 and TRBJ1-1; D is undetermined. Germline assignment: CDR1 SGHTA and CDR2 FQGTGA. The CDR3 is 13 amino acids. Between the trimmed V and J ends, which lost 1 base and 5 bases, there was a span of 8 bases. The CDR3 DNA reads TGTGCCAGCAGCTTAAATCTCGGGACTGAAGCTTTCTTT. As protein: CASSLNLGTEAFF.

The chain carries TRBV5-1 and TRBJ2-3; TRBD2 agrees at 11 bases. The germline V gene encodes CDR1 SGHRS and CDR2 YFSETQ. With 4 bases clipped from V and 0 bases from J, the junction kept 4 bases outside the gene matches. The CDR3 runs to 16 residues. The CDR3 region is CASSIGTSGSTDTQYF. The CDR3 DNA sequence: TGCGCCAGCAGCATAGGGACTAGCGGTAGCACAGATACGCAGTATTTT.

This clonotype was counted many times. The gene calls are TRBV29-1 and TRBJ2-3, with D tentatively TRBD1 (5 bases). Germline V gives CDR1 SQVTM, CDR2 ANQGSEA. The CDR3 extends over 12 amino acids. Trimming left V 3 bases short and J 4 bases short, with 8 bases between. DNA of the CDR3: TGCAGCGTTGATCCAGGGCCAGATACGCAGTATTTT. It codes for CSVDPGPDTQYF.

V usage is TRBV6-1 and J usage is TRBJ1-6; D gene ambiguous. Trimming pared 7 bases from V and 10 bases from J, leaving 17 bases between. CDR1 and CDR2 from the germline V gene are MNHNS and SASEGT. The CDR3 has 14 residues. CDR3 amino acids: CASIPVGGASPLHF. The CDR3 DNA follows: TGTGCCAGCATTCCTGTGGGAGGAGCCTCACCCCTCCACTTT.

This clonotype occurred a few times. The CDR3 nucleotides are TGTGCCAGCAGCGCCCCGGGTGGAGGTACGCAGTATTTT. The encoded protein is CASSAPGGGTQYF. The rearrangement links TRBV7-6 to TRBJ2-3; TRBD2 might be the D (5 bases). This CDR3 comprises 13 residues. Between the trimmed V and J ends, which lost 5 bases and 8 bases, there was a span of 14 bases. Germline CDR1 reads SGHVS; CDR2 reads FNYEAQ.

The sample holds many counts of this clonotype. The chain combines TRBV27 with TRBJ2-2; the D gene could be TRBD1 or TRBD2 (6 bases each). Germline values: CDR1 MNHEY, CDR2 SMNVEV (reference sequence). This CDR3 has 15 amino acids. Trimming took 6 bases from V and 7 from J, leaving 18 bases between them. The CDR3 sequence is CASRRSRGAGGELFF. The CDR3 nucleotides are TGTGCCAGCAGACGGTCGAGGGGGGCTGGCGGGGAGCTGTTTTTT.

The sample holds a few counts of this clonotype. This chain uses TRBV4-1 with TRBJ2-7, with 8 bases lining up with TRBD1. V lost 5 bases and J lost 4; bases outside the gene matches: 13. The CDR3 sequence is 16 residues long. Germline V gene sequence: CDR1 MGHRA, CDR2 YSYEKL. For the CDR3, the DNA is TGCGCCAGCAGCATACGCCGACAGGGGACGGGATACGAGCAGTACTTC. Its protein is CASSIRRQGTGYEQYF.

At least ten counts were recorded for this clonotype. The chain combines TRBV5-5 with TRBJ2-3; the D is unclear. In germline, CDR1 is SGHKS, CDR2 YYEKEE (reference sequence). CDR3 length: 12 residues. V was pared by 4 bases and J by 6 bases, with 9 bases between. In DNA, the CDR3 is TGTGCCAGCAGCCCACCAAGGGATACGCAGTATTTT. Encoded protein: CASSPPRDTQYF.

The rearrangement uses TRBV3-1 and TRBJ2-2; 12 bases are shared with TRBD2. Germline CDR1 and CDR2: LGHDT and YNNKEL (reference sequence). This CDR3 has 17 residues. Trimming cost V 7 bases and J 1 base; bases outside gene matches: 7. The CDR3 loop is CASTRLAGVLNTGELFF. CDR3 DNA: TGTGCCAGCACCCGACTAGCGGGAGTGTTGAACACCGGGGAGCTGTTTTTT. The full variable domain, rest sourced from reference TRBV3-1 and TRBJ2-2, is DTAVSQTPKYLVTQMGNDKSIKCEQNLGHDTMYWYKQDSKKFLKIMFSYNNKELIINETVPNRFSPKSPDKAHLNLHINSLELGDSAVYFCASTRLAGVLNTGELFFGEGSRLTVL.

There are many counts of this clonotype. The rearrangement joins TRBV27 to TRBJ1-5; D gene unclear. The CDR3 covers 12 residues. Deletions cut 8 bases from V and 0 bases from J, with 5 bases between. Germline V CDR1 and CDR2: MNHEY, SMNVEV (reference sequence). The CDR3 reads CASGNSNQPQHF. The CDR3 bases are TGTGCCAGCGGAAATAGCAATCAGCCCCAGCATTTT.

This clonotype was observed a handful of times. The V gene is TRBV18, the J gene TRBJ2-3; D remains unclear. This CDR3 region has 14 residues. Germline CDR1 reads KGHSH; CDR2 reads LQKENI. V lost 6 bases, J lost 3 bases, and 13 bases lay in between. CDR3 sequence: CASSASRWTDTQYF. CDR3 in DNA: TGTGCCAGCTCTGCGTCGAGGTGGACAGATACGCAGTATTTT.

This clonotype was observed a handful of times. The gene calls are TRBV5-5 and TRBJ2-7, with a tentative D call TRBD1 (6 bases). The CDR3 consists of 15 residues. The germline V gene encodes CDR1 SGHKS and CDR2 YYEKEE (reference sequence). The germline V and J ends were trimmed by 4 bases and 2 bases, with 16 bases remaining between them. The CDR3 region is CASSTNEDRPYEQYF. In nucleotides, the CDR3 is TGTGCCAGCAGCACGAATGAAGACAGGCCCTACGAGCAGTACTTC.

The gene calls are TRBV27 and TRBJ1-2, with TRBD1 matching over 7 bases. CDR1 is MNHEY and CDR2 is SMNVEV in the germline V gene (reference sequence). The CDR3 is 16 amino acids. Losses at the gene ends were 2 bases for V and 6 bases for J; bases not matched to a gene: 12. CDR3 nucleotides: TGTGCCAGCAGTTTAGCCAGGGGGGGTAATCGGAATGGCTACACCTTC. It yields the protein CASSLARGGNRNGYTF.

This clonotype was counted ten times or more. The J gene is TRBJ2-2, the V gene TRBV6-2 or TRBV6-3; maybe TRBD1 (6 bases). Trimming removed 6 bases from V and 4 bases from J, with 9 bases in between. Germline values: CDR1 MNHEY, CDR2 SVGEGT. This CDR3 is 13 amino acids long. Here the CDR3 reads CASRGQITGELFF. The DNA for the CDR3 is TGTGCCAGCAGGGGACAAATCACCGGGGAGCTGTTTTTT.